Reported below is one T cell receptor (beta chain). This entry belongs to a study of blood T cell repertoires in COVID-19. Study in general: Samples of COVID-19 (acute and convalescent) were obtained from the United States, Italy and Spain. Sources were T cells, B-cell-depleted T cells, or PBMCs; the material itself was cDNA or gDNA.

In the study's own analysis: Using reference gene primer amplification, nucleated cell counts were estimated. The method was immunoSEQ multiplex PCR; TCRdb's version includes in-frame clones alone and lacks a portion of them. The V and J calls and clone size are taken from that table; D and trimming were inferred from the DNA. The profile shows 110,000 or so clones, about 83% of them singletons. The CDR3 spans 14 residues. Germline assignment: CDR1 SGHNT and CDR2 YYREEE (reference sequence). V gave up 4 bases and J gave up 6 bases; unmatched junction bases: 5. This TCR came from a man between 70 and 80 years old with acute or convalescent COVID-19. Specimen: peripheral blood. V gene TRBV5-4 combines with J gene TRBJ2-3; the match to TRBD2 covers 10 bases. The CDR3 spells CASSSGGAGDTQYF. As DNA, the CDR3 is TGTGCCAGCAGCAGCGGGGGGGCCGGGGATACGCAGTATTTT.